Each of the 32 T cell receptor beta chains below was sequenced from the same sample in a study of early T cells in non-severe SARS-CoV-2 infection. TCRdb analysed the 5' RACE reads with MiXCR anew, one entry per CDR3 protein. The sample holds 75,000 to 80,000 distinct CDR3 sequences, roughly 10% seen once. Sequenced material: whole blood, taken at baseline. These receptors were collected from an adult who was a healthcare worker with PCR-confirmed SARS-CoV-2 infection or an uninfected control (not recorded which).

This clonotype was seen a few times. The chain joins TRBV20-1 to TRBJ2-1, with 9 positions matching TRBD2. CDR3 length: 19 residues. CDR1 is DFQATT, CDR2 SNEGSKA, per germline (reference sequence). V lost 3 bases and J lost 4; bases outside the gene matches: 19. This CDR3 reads CSASDPSAKSGGKYNEQFF. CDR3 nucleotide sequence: TGCAGTGCTAGTGATCCCAGCGCTAAGAGCGGGGGGAAATACAATGAGCAGTTCTTC.

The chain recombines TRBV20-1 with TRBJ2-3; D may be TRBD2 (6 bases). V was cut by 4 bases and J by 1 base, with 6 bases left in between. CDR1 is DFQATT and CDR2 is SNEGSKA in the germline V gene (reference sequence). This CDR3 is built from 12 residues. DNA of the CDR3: TGCAGTGCTATAGCGGGCACAGATACGCAGTATTTT. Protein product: CSAIAGTDTQYF.

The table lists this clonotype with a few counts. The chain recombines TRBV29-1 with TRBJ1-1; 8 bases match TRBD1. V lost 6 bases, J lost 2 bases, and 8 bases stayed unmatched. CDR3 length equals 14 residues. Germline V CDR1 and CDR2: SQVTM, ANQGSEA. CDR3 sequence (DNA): TGCAGCGTACAACAAACAGGGGGAAACACTGAAGCTTTCTTT. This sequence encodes CSVQQTGGNTEAFF.

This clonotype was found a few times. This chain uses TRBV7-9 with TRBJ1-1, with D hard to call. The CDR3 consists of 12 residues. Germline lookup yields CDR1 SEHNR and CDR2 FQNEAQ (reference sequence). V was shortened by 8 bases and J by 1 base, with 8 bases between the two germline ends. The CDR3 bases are TGTGCCAGCCGGACGACGAACACTGAAGCTTTCTTT. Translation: CASRTTNTEAFF.

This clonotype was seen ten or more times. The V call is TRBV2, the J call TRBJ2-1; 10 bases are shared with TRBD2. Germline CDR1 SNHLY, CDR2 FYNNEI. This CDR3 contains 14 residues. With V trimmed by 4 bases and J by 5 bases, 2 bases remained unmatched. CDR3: CASSVGTSDNEQFF. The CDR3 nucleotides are TGTGCCAGCAGTGTTGGGACTAGCGACAATGAGCAGTTCTTC. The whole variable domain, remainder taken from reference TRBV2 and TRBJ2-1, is EPEVTQTPSHQVTQMGQEVILRCVPISNHLYFYWYRQILGQKVEFLVSFYNNEISEKSEIFDDQFSVERPDGSNFTLKIRSTKLEDSAMYFCASSVGTSDNEQFFGPGTRLTVL.

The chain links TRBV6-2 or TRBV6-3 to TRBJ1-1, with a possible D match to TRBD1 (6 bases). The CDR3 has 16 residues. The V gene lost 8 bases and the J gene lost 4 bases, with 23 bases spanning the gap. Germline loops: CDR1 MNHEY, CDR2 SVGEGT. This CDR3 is CASRGTASGVSTEAFF. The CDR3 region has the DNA TGTGCCAGCCGAGGAACTGCCTCAGGGGTCAGCACTGAAGCTTTCTTT.

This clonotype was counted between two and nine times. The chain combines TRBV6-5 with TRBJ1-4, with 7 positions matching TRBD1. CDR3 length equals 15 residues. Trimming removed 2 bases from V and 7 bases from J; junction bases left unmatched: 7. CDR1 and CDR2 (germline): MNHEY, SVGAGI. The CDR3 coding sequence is TGTGCCAGCAGTTACACACAGGGGAAGGGTGAAAAACTGTTTTTT. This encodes CASSYTQGKGEKLFF.

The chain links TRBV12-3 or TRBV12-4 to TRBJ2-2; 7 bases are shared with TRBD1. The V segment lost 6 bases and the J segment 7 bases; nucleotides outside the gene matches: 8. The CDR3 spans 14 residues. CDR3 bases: TGTGCCAGCAGCTGGGGACAGCTCCGCGGGGAGCTGTTTTTT. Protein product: CASSWGQLRGELFF.

CDR3 DNA sequence: TGCAGTGCTAGTTCAGGGGCTAATGAAAAACTGTTTTTT. Amino acids: CSASSGANEKLFF. This rearrangement joins TRBV20-1 to TRBJ1-4, with D possibly being TRBD1 (6 bases). Germline V gives CDR1 DFQATT, CDR2 SNEGSKA (reference sequence). Trimming removed 3 bases from V and 3 bases from J, with 8 bases in between. This CDR3 has 13 amino acids.

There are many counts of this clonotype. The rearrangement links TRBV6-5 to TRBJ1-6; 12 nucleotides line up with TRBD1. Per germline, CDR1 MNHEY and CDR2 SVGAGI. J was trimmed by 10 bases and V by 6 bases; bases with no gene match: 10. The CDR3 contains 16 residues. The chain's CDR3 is CASRSGTGGVRSPLHF. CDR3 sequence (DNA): TGTGCCAGCAGGTCCGGGACAGGGGGCGTACGGTCACCCCTCCACTTT.

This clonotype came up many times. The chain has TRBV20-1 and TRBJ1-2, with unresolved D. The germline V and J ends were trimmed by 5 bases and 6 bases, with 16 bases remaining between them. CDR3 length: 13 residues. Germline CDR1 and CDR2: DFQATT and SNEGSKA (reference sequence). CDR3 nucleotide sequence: TGCAGTGCTGCCCCCGGGGTAGGCAATGGCTACACCTTC. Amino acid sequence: CSAAPGVGNGYTF.

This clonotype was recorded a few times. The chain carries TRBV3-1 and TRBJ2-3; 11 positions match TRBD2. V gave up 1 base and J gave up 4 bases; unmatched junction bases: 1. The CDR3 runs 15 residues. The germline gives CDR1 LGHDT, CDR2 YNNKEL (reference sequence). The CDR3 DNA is TGTGCCAGCAGCCAAGTACTAGCGGGGGCAGATACGCAGTATTTT. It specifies CASSQVLAGADTQYF.

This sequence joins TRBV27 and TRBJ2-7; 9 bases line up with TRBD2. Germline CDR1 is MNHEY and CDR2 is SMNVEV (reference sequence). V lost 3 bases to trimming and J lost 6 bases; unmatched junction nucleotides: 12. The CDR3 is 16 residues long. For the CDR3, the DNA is TGTGCCAGCAGTTTCTTGGCGGGGGGGTTGAAGAGCGAGCAGTACTTC. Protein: CASSFLAGGLKSEQYF.

The DNA for the CDR3 is TGTGCCAGCACTCAGACAGGGGGAGGCGGGGAGCTGTTTTTT. Protein: CASTQTGGGGELFF. V is TRBV12-3 or TRBV12-4 and J is TRBJ2-2; the match to TRBD1 covers 9 bases. After removal of 7 bases from V and 7 bases from J, the junction contained 7 bases not matched to a gene. The CDR3 totals 14 residues.

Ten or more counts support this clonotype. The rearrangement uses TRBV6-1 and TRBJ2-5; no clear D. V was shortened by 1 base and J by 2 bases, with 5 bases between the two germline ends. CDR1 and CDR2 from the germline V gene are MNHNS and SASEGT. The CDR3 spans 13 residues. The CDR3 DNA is TGTGCCAGCAGTGAAGTACAGCAAGAGACCCAGTACTTC. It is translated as CASSEVQQETQYF.

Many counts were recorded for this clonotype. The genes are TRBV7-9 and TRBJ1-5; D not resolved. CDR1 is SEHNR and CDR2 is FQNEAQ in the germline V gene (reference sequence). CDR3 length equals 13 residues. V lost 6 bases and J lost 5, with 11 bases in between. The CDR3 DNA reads TGTGCCAGCAGTGCAGAGGCCCATCAGCCCCAGCATTTT. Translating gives CASSAEAHQPQHF.

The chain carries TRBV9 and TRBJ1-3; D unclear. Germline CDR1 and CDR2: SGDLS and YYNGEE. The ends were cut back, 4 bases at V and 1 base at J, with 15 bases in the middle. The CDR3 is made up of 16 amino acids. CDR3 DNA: TGTGCCAGCAGCCCCCAAACGGTGGGGTCTGGAAACACCATATATTTT. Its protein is CASSPQTVGSGNTIYF.

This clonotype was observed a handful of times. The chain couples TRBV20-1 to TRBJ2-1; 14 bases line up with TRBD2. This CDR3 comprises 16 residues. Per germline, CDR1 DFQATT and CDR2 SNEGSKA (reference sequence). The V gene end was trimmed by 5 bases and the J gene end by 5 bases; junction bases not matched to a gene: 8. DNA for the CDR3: TGCAGTGCTCCCCGACTAGCGGGGGGGTTTAACAATGAGCAGTTCTTC. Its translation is CSAPRLAGGFNNEQFF.

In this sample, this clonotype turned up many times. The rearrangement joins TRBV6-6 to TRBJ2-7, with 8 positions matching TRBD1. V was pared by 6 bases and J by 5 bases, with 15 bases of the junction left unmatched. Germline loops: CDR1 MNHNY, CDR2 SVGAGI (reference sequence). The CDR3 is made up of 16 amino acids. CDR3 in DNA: TGTGCCAGCAGCTACACCGTAACCTCGACAGGGGACGAGCAGTACTTC. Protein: CASSYTVTSTGDEQYF.

DNA for the CDR3: TGCGCCAGCACCTCTCCAACCGATTCCACCGCCGGGGAGCTGTTTTTT. It yields the protein CASTSPTDSTAGELFF. The rearrangement links TRBV5-1 to TRBJ2-2; D uncertain. Trimming pared 6 bases from V and 6 bases from J, leaving 21 bases between. The CDR3 totals 16 residues. Germline CDR1 reads SGHRS; CDR2 reads YFSETQ.

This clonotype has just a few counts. This CDR3 reads CASSLGTVNEQFF. In DNA, the CDR3 is TGTGCCAGCAGCCTTGGGACAGTCAATGAGCAGTTCTTC. The V gene is TRBV14, the J gene TRBJ2-1; 7 bases align to TRBD1. The CDR3 is 13 amino acids. V was pared by 4 bases and J by 6 bases, with 3 bases of the junction left unmatched. Germline lookup yields CDR1 SGHDN and CDR2 FVKESK. The full variable domain, its missing parts supplied by reference TRBV14 and TRBJ2-1, is EAGVTQFPSHSVIEKGQTVTLRCDPISGHDNLYWYRRVMGKEIKFLLHFVKESKQDESGMPNNRFLAERTGGTYSTLKVQPAELEDSGVYFCASSLGTVNEQFFGPGTRLTVL.

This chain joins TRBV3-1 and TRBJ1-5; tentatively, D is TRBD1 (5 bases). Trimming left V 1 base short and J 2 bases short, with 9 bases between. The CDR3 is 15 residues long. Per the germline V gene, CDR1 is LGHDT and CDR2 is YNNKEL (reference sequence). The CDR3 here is CASSQAGLRNQPQHF. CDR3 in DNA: TGTGCCAGCAGCCAAGCGGGACTGCGCAATCAGCCCCAGCATTTT.

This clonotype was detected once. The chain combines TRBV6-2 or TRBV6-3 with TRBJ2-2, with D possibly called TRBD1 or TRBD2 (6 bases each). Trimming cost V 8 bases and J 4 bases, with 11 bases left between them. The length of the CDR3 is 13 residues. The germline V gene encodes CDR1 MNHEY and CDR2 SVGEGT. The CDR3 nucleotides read TGTGCCAGCGGGGGGCTATCCACCGGGGAGCTGTTTTTT. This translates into CASGGLSTGELFF.

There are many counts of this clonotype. CDR3 in amino acids: CASSLNGAVATDTQYF. CDR3 DNA: TGTGCCAGCAGCTTAAATGGTGCGGTGGCAACAGATACGCAGTATTTT. The chain is built from TRBV7-9 and TRBJ2-3; D gene unclear. This CDR3 region has 16 residues. V lost 2 bases and J lost 3, with 15 bases in between. Germline CDR1 and CDR2: SEHNR and FQNEAQ (reference sequence).

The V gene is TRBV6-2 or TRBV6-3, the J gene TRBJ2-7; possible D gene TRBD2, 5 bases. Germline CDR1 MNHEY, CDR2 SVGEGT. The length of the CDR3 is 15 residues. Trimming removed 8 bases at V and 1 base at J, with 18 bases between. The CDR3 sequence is CASASVGVGSYEQYF. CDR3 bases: TGTGCCAGCGCAAGCGTGGGAGTCGGGTCCTACGAGCAGTACTTC.

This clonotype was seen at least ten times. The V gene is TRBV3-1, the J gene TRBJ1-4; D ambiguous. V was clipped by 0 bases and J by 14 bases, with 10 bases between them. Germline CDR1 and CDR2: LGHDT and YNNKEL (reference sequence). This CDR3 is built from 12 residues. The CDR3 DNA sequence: TGTGCCAGCAGCCAAGATGACATTCGGCTGTTTTTT. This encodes CASSQDDIRLFF. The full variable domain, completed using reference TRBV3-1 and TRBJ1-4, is DTAVSQTPKYLVTQMGNDKSIKCEQNLGHDTMYWYKQDSKKFLKIMFSYNNKELIINETVPNRFSPKSPDKAHLNLHINSLELGDSAVYFCASSQDDIRLFFGSGTQLSVL.

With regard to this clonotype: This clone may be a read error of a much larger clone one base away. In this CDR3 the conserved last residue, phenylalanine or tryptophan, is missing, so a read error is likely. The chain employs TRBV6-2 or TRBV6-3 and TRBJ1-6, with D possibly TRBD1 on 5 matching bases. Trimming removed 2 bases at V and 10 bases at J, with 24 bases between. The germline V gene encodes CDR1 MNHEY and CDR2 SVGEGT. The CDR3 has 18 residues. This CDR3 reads CASSYAAGTAPYSSPLHY. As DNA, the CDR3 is TGTGCCAGCAGTTACGCCGCCGGGACCGCTCCCTACAGCTCACCCCTCCACTAT.

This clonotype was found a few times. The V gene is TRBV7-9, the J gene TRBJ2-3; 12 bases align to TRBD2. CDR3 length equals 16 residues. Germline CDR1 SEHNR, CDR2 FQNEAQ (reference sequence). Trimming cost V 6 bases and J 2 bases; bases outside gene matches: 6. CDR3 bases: TGTGCCAGCAGTTACGGACTAGCGGGGACCACAGATACGCAGTATTTT. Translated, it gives CASSYGLAGTTDTQYF.

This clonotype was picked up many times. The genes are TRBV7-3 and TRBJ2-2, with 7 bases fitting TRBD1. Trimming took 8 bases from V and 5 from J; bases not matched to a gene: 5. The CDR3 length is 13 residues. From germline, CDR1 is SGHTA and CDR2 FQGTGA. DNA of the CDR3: TGTGCCAGCGGAAAGGGGGCGACCGGGGAGCTGTTTTTT. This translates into CASGKGATGELFF.

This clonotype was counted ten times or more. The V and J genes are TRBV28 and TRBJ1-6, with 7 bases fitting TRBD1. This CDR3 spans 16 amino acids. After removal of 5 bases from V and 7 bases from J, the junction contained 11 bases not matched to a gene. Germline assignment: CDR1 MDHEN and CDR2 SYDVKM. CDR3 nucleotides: TGTGCCAGCAGTACGGATACGACAGGGAGGAATTCACCCCTCCACTTT. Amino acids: CASSTDTTGRNSPLHF.

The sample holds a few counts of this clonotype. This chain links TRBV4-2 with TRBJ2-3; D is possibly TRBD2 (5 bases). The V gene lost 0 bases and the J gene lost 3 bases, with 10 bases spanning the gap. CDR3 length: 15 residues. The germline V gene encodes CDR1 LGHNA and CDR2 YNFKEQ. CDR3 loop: CASSQERVGTDTQYF. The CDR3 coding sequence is TGTGCCAGCAGCCAAGAGCGGGTGGGGACAGATACGCAGTATTTT.

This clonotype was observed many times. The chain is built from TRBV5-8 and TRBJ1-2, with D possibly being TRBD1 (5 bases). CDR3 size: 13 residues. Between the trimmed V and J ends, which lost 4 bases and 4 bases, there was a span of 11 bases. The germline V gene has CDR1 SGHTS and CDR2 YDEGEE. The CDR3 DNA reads TGTGCCAGCAGCCCACGACAGTTCTATGGCTACACCTTC. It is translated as CASSPRQFYGYTF.